The next 9 T cell receptor beta chains were all read from a single sample in a study of identical twins. TCRdb redid the calling of the 5' RACE reads with MiXCR, one entry per CDR3 protein. The sample contains a few hundred thousand distinct CDR3 sequences, roughly an eighth of which appear only once. This same sample was also taken into another study, of yellow fever vaccine responses in identical twins.

What was sequenced was CD4+ T cells sorted from blood. The receptor set was obtained from a woman under 30 in good health.

This chain links TRBV10-3 with TRBJ2-3, with a weak D call TRBD1 (5 bases). Trimming left V 11 bases short and J 0 bases short, with 15 bases between. The CDR3 covers 14 residues. The V gene's germline CDR1 is ENHRY and CDR2 SYGVKD. In nucleotides, the CDR3 is TGTGCCTCTAAGACGGACACTAGCACAGATACGCAGTATTTT. Protein product: CASKTDTSTDTQYF.

This clonotype was detected many times. This chain connects TRBV12-3 or TRBV12-4 to TRBJ2-7; TRBD2 agrees at 10 bases. V lost 4 bases and J lost 5; bases outside the gene matches: 11. The CDR3 extends over 16 amino acids. The CDR3 DNA is TGTGCCAGCAGTTACCCTCCACTAGCGGGAATCCACGAGCAGTACTTC. This encodes CASSYPPLAGIHEQYF.

In this sample, this clonotype turned up a few times. The gene calls are TRBV24-1 and TRBJ2-4; 7 bases align to TRBD2. Looked up from germline, CDR1 is KGHDR and CDR2 is SFDVKD. V gave up 3 bases and J gave up 13 bases; unmatched junction bases: 5. The CDR3 totals 12 residues. CDR3 amino acids: CATSDGGRVQYF. DNA of the CDR3: TGTGCCACCAGTGATGGGGGGAGGGTACAGTACTTC.

This clonotype was seen only a few times. The V and J genes are TRBV29-1 and TRBJ2-1; 8 bases align to TRBD2. CDR3 length: 13 residues. Germline V gives CDR1 SQVTM, CDR2 ANQGSEA. The J segment lost 2 bases and the V segment lost 5 bases, leaving 2 bases of the junction unmatched. The CDR3 DNA reads as TGCAGCGTTCAGCGGGAGACCTACAATGAGCAGTTCTTC. This sequence encodes CSVQRETYNEQFF.

The chain employs TRBV5-1 and TRBJ1-2; D gene ambiguous. This CDR3 comprises 12 residues. The germline gives CDR1 SGHRS, CDR2 YFSETQ. V was shortened by 5 bases and J by 4 bases, with 9 bases between the two germline ends. The CDR3 DNA reads TGCGCCAGCAGGGCGGCAGGCTATGGCTACACCTTC. The encoded protein is CASRAAGYGYTF.

V gene TRBV25-1 combines with J gene TRBJ2-4, with no clear D. Deletions cut 7 bases from V and 1 base from J, with 17 bases between. The germline gives CDR1 MGHDK, CDR2 SYGVNS. The CDR3 has 16 residues. This chain's CDR3 is CASIVGNPHAKNIQYF. The CDR3 region has the DNA TGTGCCAGCATCGTGGGGAATCCACACGCCAAAAACATTCAGTACTTC.

This clonotype showed up just a few times. The rearrangement links TRBV6-6 to TRBJ2-7, with TRBD1 as a possible D gene (5 bases). Germline V gene lookup returns CDR1 MNHNY and CDR2 SVGAGI (reference sequence). CDR3 length equals 11 residues. V gave up 3 bases and J gave up 6 bases, with 6 bases separating them. The CDR3 region has the DNA TGTGCCAGCAGTTATGGGGCCGAGCAGTACTTC. The encoded protein is CASSYGAEQYF.

The rearrangement uses TRBV6-1 and TRBJ2-2; 12 bases line up with TRBD2. CDR1 is MNHNS and CDR2 is SASEGT in the germline V gene. The CDR3 sequence is 15 residues long. V gave up 6 bases and J gave up 5 bases; unmatched junction bases: 4. The CDR3 sequence is CASSWTSGTTGELFF. Here the CDR3 DNA reads TGTGCCAGCAGCTGGACTAGCGGGACTACCGGGGAGCTGTTTTTT.

The rearrangement uses TRBV5-1 and TRBJ2-1; D tentatively reads TRBD1 or TRBD2 (5 bases each). Germline CDR1 is SGHRS and CDR2 is YFSETQ. The CDR3 is 15 amino acids. V was clipped by 0 bases and J by 4 bases, with 11 bases between them. The CDR3 sequence is CASSLGDGPYNEQFF. The DNA for the CDR3 is TGCGCCAGCAGCTTGGGGGACGGCCCTTACAATGAGCAGTTCTTC.